The following is a TCR beta chain sequence with its context. The antigen remains undetermined. These data are taken from a study of blood T cells in healthy people across ages. V was shortened by 7 bases and J by 3 bases, with 13 bases between the two germline ends. CDR3 length equals 13 residues. Findings and limits, study-wide: Getting older went along with TCR beta diversity per million T cells dropping roughly linearly.

Together with a sample-barcoded 5' primer, a J-beta primer mix was included in a second PCR lasting about 7 to 11 cycles. TCRdb re-derived calls from the 5' RACE reads in MiXCR, one entry per CDR3 protein. In the table there are about 1,800,000 distinct CDR3 sequences, 28% of which are singletons. Each donor supplied around 10 milliliters of peripheral blood. This TCR was recovered from a woman in her thirties in good health. The sequencing input was blood. This chain connects TRBV12-3 or TRBV12-4 to TRBJ2-7; D could derive from TRBD1 or TRBD2 (5 bases each). In DNA, the CDR3 is TGTGCCAGCACCCGGGACCGTAACTACGAGCAGTACTTC. Protein product: CASTRDRNYEQYF.